This entry describes one T cell receptor beta chain. Under the authors' procedure: By means of reference gene primer amplification, nucleated cell counts were estimated. The protocol was immunoSEQ multiplex PCR, while the TCRdb copy is restricted to in-frame clones and leaves out a portion. V, J and clone size are taken as reported in that table, and D and trimming were inferred from the DNA itself. The sample has roughly 140,000 clones, more than 65% seen once. This specimen belongs to a study of blood T cell repertoires in COVID-19. Background on the study: Sources were T cells, B-cell-depleted T cells, or PBMCs; the material itself was cDNA or gDNA.

After removal of 4 bases from V and 5 bases from J, the junction contained 7 bases not matched to a gene. CDR1 and CDR2 (germline): GTSNPN, SVGIG (reference sequence). The CDR3 totals 14 residues. The chain carries TRBV30 and TRBJ2-1, with TRBD1 identical over 8 bases. Sequencing used peripheral blood. The clonotype comes from a man in his fifties or sixties with active or convalescent COVID-19. CDR3 region: CAWIRTGFNNEQFF. DNA of the CDR3: TGTGCCTGGATCCGGACAGGGTTCAACAATGAGCAGTTCTTC.